This T cell receptor (beta chain) emerged from a study of cytomegalovirus exposure and HLA in healthy donors. Findings of the study overall: Prior analysis indicated that the majority of TCR beta V segments exhibited productivity approximately 90% or approximately 30% of the time. The presence/absence work took it that sequencing depth was about the same across donors.

The study ran its PCR with 60 Vbeta and 13 Jbeta primers. Sequenced by immunoSEQ multiplex PCR; TCRdb stores in-frame clones only, minus some. The sample comprises 100,000 to 150,000 clones, 80% of which are singletons, and roughly 9.6% rests with the top ten. This CDR3 region has 14 residues. The germline V and J ends were trimmed by 4 bases and 0 bases, with 9 bases remaining between them. The germline V gene has CDR1 SGHRS and CDR2 YFSETQ. Turning to this clone: Its target is not known.

Sequencing was done on a sample of PBMCs. This clonotype was sampled from a man between 25 and 39 years old in good health and CMV-seropositive. The chain carries TRBV5-1 and TRBJ2-3, with D perhaps matching TRBD2 (5 bases). The CDR3 reads CASSPGLSTDTQYF. The CDR3 nucleotides are TGCGCCAGCAGCCCAGGACTGAGCACAGATACGCAGTATTTT.